This T cell receptor beta chain was found in a study of cytomegalovirus exposure and HLA in healthy donors. Study-level points and caveats: The study flagged some 170 TCR beta chains as cytomegalovirus-associated.

This CDR3 comprises 13 residues. With 1 base removed from V and 8 bases from J, the gap between germline ends came to 12 bases. Germline V gene sequence: CDR1 SGHDT, CDR2 YYEEEE. Worth noting for this clone: Its antigen is undetermined.

Using immunoSEQ multiplex PCR, the repertoire was profiled, and TCRdb retains in-frame clones only, with some absent. Among about 160,000 clones listed, 86% were seen once. The chain uses TRBV5-6 and TRBJ1-2; weak D call: TRBD1 (5 bases). This receptor was obtained from a woman aged 18-29 years in good health and CMV-seronegative. Material: PBMCs. In nucleotides, the CDR3 is TGTGCCAGCAGCTTGACAGGCCTCTCGGGCTACACCTTC. It yields the protein CASSLTGLSGYTF.